Sequencing of this TCR beta chain was carried out in a study of T-cell memory formation after mild COVID-19. Study-wide results and limits: SARS-CoV-2 specificity of second-wave clones peaking day 37 was unconfirmed. There were some responding clones in pre-infection memory, which suggested that cross-reactive memory had joined. Clones that shrank (day 15 to 85) were balanced CD4/CD8, whereas later expanders leaned CD4+.

Comments on this clonotype: As yet, its antigen is unknown.

Barcoded TCR alpha and TCR beta cDNA libraries with UMIs came from 5'RACE using constant-segment primers. TCRdb recomputed calls from the 5' RACE reads with MiXCR, one row per CDR3 protein. The data show approximately 340,000 distinct CDR3 sequences, more than 15% seen once. CDR3 length: 15 amino acids. V was clipped by 5 bases and J by 3 bases; unmatched bases: 9. The chain employs TRBV12-3 or TRBV12-4 and TRBJ1-2; 7 bases map to TRBD1. This clonotype was sampled from a man between 18 and 29 years old who had mild COVID-19 (a few samples of this study predate the infection). Cell type and time point are not known. Sequencing was performed on PBMCs or a T cell subset sorted from them (not recorded which). Here the CDR3 DNA reads TGTGCCAGCAGTCTAGGACAGGCCTCTTACTATGGCTACACCTTC. It translates to CASSLGQASYYGYTF.